This T cell receptor (beta chain) came from a study of CD8 T cells in ankylosing spondylitis (dated by TCRdb to about 2017). For the wider study: To find TCR variants linked to disease, the study profiled T cell receptor beta repertoires in ankylosing spondylitis patients and healthy donors. Peripheral blood was sampled, and synovial fluid was additionally collected from ankylosing spondylitis patients. The whole study cohort included 108 healthy donors and roughly 24 ankylosing spondylitis patients. Paper-wide results and their limitations: Blood from ankylosing spondylitis patients appeared to be characterized by a TCR beta motif made up of several highly homologous amino acid variants. Some motif variants were previously reported in synovial fluid and blood of reactive arthritis patients, suggesting common disease-initiation mechanisms. The disease-linked clones were reported to be significantly enriched in matched synovial fluid samples from ankylosing spondylitis patients. A CD8+ phenotype was shown by the disease-linked clones, which were found at relatively low frequencies in peripheral blood.

Sequencing was performed on an Illumina HiSeq 2500. TCR beta libraries were prepared by quantitative 5'-RACE with molecular barcodes. In the original analysis: To identify disease-linked TCR variants, a new computational method was used, one built on a probabilistic model of VDJ rearrangement. TCRdb redid the processing of the public reads, applying fastp at Q25 and MiXCR, and retained in-frame beta chains. A single entry per CDR3 protein holds the most common genes and DNA from its merged rows. TCRdb's processing, not the authors' own work, is the source of the V and J calls. Within this sample are about 360,000 distinct CDR3 sequences, with 20% to 25% of them counted one time only. The ten largest clones take up about 12% of the sample. Note on this clonotype: Its recognized antigen is unknown. The input lacks base qualities; no much larger clone sits a single base away.

Spanning cysteine to phenylalanine, the CDR3 consists of 18 amino acids. The CDR3 DNA has 54 bases and is translated from base 1. V is pruned by 5 bases and J by 0 bases, leaving 11 bases of the junction without a gene match. The sequenced sample was blood, either unsorted or a sorted T cell fraction (not recorded which). The sequence was obtained from a male donor with ankylosing spondylitis or in good health (not recorded which). The chain employs TRBV12-3 or TRBV12-4 and TRBJ2-7, with 12 central nucleotides matching TRBD2. CDR3 protein: CASSNYGLAGPNSYEQYF. In nucleotide form, the sequence is TGTGCCAGCAGTAACTACGGACTAGCGGGGCCTAACTCCTACGAGCAGTACTTC.